Shown below are 13 T cell receptor beta chains from a single sample sequenced in a study of blood T cell repertoires in COVID-19. Libraries were prepared by immunoSEQ multiplex PCR; TCRdb keeps only in-frame clonotypes and omits some of them. The sample contains about 290,000 clones, around 89% of which appear only once. The sequencing sample was made of peripheral blood. These receptors were taken from a man in his forties with acute or convalescent COVID-19.

The chain combines TRBV5-1 with TRBJ2-1, with 9 bases lining up with TRBD1. This CDR3 spans 16 amino acids. CDR1 is SGHRS, CDR2 YFSETQ, per germline. V lost 5 bases and J lost 9; bases outside the gene matches: 15. The CDR3 DNA follows: TGCGCCAGCAGTTCCTCCGGGACAGGGACGATCGGTGAGCAGTTCTTC. Its translation: CASSSSGTGTIGEQFF.

V gene TRBV15 combines with J gene TRBJ1-5; perhaps TRBD1 as D (6 bases). The V end lost 1 base, the J end lost 3 bases, and 16 bases lay between the germline ends. Germline values: CDR1 LNHNV, CDR2 YYDKDF (reference sequence). The CDR3 runs 17 residues. The DNA of the CDR3 is TGTGCCACCAGCAGAGGCCCGACAGGAACCCTCAATCAGCCCCAGCATTTT. This translates into CATSRGPTGTLNQPQHF.

The chain carries TRBV9 and TRBJ2-1; 9 nucleotides agree with TRBD2. Per germline, CDR1 SGDLS and CDR2 YYNGEE. V gave up 1 base and J gave up 6 bases; unmatched junction bases: 5. The CDR3 loop spans 15 amino acids. The CDR3 nucleotides are TGTGCCAGCAGCGTACGGCTAGCGGGGCCCAATGAGCAGTTCTTC. Translating gives CASSVRLAGPNEQFF.

The rearrangement links TRBV7-2 to TRBJ1-6, with 7 positions matching TRBD1. The CDR3 length is 15 residues. Germline lookup yields CDR1 SGHTA and CDR2 FQGNSA. Unmatched junction bases numbered 6, after V lost 3 bases and J lost 7 bases. CDR3 sequence reads: CASSFTDRKNSPLHF. In nucleotides, the CDR3 is TGTGCCAGCAGCTTTACGGACAGGAAAAATTCACCCCTCCACTTT. The full variable domain, rest sourced from reference TRBV7-2 and TRBJ1-6, is GAGVSQSPSNKVTEKGKDVELRCDPISGHTALYWYRQSLGQGLEFLIYFQGNSAPDKSGLPSDRFSAERTGGSVSTLTIQRTQQEDSAVYLCASSFTDRKNSPLHFGNGTRLTVT.

About this clone: Within the sample, other DNA sequences also encode this same CDR3. The chain joins TRBV3-1 (or the pseudogene TRBV3-2) to TRBJ1-1; D call uncertain. The germline CDR1 and CDR2 sequences are LGHDT and YNNKEL (reference sequence). V was cut by 3 bases and J by 1 base, with 6 bases left in between. This CDR3 has 13 amino acids. The CDR3 region is CASSQSGNTEAFF. DNA of the CDR3: TGTGCCAGCAGCCAGTCGGGGAACACTGAAGCTTTCTTT.

The chain is built from TRBV6-1 and TRBJ1-2; 7 bases align to TRBD1. Trimming took 1 base from V and 14 from J; bases not matched to a gene: 16. The CDR3 is 15 amino acids. The germline V gene has CDR1 MNHNS and CDR2 SASEGT. CDR3 nucleotide sequence: TGTGCCAGCAGTGAAGGGACAGGTCTTCTCTGGGTTGGGACCTTC. This codes for CASSEGTGLLWVGTF.

The chain carries TRBV4-1 and TRBJ2-1, with 7 bases identical to TRBD1. The CDR3 totals 14 residues. The V segment lost 4 bases and the J segment 4 bases; nucleotides outside the gene matches: 4. Germline V lookup: CDR1 MGHRA, CDR2 YSYEKL. In nucleotides, the CDR3 is TGCGCCAGCAGCCCCGGGACAGTATACAATGAGCAGTTCTTC. Translated, it gives CASSPGTVYNEQFF.

The chain is built from TRBV2 and TRBJ2-1; 7 bases map to TRBD1. The trim removed 6 bases at V and 13 bases at J, leaving 6 bases unmatched. Per germline, CDR1 SNHLY and CDR2 FYNNEI. The CDR3 is 11 residues long. CDR3 nucleotide sequence: TGTGCCAGCAGACCTAACAGGGGCCAGTTCTTC. Translating gives CASRPNRGQFF.

The genes are TRBV5-8 and TRBJ1-5, with 7 bases lining up with TRBD1. The germline V gene has CDR1 SGHTS and CDR2 YDEGEE. There are 16 residues in the CDR3. Losses at the gene ends were 4 bases for V and 6 bases for J; bases not matched to a gene: 13. The CDR3 DNA is TGTGCCAGCAGCGTTACGGGACAGCGGTTAGGTCAGCCCCAGCATTTT. This codes for CASSVTGQRLGQPQHF.

The chain employs TRBV6-1 and TRBJ1-2; unclear D gene. Germline V gene data show CDR1 as MNHNS and CDR2 as SASEGT. The germline V and J ends were trimmed by 3 bases and 0 bases, with 8 bases remaining between them. The CDR3 is 14 residues long. The CDR3 loop is CASSEATANYGYTF. CDR3 nucleotides: TGTGCCAGCAGTGAGGCAACAGCTAACTATGGCTACACCTTC.

This clone was picked up a small number of times. The chain recombines TRBV9 with TRBJ2-3; D may be TRBD2 (6 bases). Trimming took off 0 bases at V and 1 base at J, with 15 bases between the two ends. Germline V CDR1 and CDR2: SGDLS, YYNGEE. This CDR3 comprises 17 residues. CDR3 sequence (DNA): TGTGCCAGCAGCGTAGCGGGCGGAGGGTTTGGCACAGATACGCAGTATTTT. This translates into CASSVAGGGFGTDTQYF.

This clone was observed once. The chain has TRBV28 and TRBJ2-7; D is possibly TRBD1 (6 bases). Per germline, CDR1 MDHEN and CDR2 SYDVKM. The CDR3 sequence is 14 residues long. V was trimmed by 3 bases and J by 6 bases, leaving 15 bases between them. The CDR3 sequence: CASSLVRSRGEQYF. CDR3 DNA sequence: TGTGCCAGCAGTTTGGTCAGGAGCAGGGGCGAGCAGTACTTC.

This rearrangement joins TRBV5-4 to TRBJ1-1; 7 bases align to TRBD1. Per the germline V gene, CDR1 is SGHNT and CDR2 is YYREEE (reference sequence). The CDR3 is made up of 15 amino acids. The V segment lost 5 bases and the J segment 1 base; nucleotides outside the gene matches: 8. The CDR3 region has the DNA TGTGCCAGCAGGGCCCCCGGACAGGCGAACACTGAAGCTTTCTTT. It is translated as CASRAPGQANTEAFF.